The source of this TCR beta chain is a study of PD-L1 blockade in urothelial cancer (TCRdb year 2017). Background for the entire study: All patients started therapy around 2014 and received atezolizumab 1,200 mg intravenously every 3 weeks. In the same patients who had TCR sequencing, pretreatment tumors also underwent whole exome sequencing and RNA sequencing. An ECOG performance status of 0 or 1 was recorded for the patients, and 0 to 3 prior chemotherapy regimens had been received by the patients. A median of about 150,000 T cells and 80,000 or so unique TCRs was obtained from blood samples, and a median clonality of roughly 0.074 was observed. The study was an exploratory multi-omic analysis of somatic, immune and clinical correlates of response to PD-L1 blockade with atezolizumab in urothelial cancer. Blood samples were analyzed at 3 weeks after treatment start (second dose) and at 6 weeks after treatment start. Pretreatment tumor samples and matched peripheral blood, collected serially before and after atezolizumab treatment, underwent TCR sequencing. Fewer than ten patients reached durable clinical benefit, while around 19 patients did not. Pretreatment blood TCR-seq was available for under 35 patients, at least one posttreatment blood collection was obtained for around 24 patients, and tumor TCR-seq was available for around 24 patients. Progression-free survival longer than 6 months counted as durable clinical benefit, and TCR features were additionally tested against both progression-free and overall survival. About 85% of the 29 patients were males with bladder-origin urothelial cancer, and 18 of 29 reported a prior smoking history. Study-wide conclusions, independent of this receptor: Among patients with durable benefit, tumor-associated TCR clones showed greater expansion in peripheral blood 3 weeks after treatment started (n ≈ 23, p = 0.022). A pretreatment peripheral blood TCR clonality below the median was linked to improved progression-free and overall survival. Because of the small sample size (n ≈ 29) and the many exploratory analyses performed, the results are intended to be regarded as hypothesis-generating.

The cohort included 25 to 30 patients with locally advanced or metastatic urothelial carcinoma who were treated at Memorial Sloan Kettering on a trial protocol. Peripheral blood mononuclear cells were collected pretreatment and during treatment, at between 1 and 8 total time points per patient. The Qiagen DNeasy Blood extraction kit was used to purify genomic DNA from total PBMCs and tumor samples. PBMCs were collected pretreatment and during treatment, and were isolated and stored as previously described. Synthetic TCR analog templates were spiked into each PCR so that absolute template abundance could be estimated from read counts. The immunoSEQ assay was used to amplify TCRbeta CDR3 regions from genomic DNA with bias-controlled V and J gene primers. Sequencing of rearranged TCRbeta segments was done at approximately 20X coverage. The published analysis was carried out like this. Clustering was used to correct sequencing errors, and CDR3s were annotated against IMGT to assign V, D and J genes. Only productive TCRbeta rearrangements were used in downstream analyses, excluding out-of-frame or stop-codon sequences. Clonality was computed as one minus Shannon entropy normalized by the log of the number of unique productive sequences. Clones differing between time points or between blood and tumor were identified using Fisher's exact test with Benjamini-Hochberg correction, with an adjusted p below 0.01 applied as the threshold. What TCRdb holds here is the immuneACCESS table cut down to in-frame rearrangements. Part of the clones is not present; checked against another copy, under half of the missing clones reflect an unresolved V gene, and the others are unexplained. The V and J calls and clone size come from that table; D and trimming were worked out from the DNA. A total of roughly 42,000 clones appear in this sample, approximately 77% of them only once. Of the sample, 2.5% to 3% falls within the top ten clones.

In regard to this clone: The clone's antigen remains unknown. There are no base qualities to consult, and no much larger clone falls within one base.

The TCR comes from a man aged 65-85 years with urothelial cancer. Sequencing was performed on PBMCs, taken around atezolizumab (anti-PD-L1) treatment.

The nucleotide sequence reads as follows: TGTGCCAGTATGGGGGACAGGCAGCAGTTCTTC. Its translation reads: CASMGDRQQFF. The chain employs TRBV19 and TRBJ2-1; a stretch of 8 junction bases matches TRBD1. The germline V gene (reference sequence) specifies LNHDA as CDR1 and SQIVND as CDR2. Relative to germline, V is missing 7 bases and J is missing 11 bases, with 4 bases of the junction outside any gene match. From cysteine to phenylalanine, the CDR3 is 11 amino acids long. Only CDR3 DNA remains: 33 bases, in frame from the first base.